These 29 T cell receptor beta chains share one sample of origin, sequenced in a study of T cells after yellow fever vaccination. Via MiXCR, TCRdb re-called the 5' RACE reads, giving one row per CDR3 protein. The table includes some 160,000 distinct CDR3 sequences, about 7% detected once. Here the sequenced sample was CD4+ T cells sorted from PBMCs, taken about 5 days after the first yellow fever vaccination. The receptors shown here come from a man between 18 and 35 years old who received the YFV17D yellow fever vaccine.

This clonotype has ten or more counts. The gene calls are TRBV12-3 or TRBV12-4 and TRBJ1-2; no firm D call. The CDR3 has 13 residues. V lost 2 bases and J lost 2, with 6 bases in between. The CDR3 is CASSLRGNYGYTF. CDR3 DNA: TGTGCCAGCAGTTTACGAGGGAACTATGGCTACACCTTC.

This clonotype was counted ten times or more. The rearrangement uses TRBV5-1 and TRBJ2-5, with TRBD1 identical over 7 bases. The CDR3 spans 14 residues. The trim removed 4 bases at V and 10 bases at J, leaving 13 bases unmatched. Germline CDR1 reads SGHRS; CDR2 reads YFSETQ. The CDR3 region is CASSVQQGSGDQYF. DNA of the CDR3: TGCGCCAGCAGCGTACAACAGGGGAGTGGGGACCAGTACTTC. Drawing the rest from reference TRBV5-1 and TRBJ2-5, the complete variable domain is KAGVTQTPRYLIKTRGQQVTLSCSPISGHRSVSWYQQTPGQGLQFLFEYFSETQRNKGNFPGRFSGRQFSNSRSEMNVSTLELGDSALYLCASSVQQGSGDQYFGPGTRLLVL.

Regarding this clonotype: A read error is likely, as this CDR3 ends without the conserved phenylalanine or tryptophan. The chain joins TRBV29-1 to TRBJ2-7; D tentatively reads TRBD1 or TRBD2 (5 bases each). V lost 1 base and J 8 bases, leaving 18 bases between the germline ends. Germline V gene sequence: CDR1 SQVTM, CDR2 ANQGSEA. The CDR3 contains 14 residues. CDR3 in amino acids: CSVEVGGSGRKQYL. The CDR3 region has the DNA TGCAGCGTTGAAGTTGGGGGATCGGGGCGGAAGCAGTACTTA.

V and J are TRBV19 and TRBJ1-2; D gene uncertain. The CDR3 extends over 14 amino acids. CDR1 LNHDA and CDR2 SQIVND come from the germline V gene (reference sequence). The V gene lost 2 bases and the J gene lost 2 bases, with 9 bases spanning the gap. The DNA of the CDR3 is TGTGCCAGTAGTATAAGCGGAAGAAACTATGGCTACACCTTC. Its translation is CASSISGRNYGYTF.

This clonotype was recorded a few times. This chain links TRBV5-6 with TRBJ2-7; either TRBD1 or TRBD2 may supply D (5 bases each). V was pared by 4 bases and J by 6 bases, with 14 bases between. Germline CDR1 and CDR2: SGHDT and YYEEEE. The CDR3 runs to 13 residues. The CDR3 reads CASSNPGRGEQYV. The CDR3 nucleotides are TGTGCCAGCAGCAATCCGGGAAGGGGCGAGCAGTACGTC.

Turning to this clonotype: A clone one base away is much larger, so this may be a read error. The chain links TRBV4-2 to TRBJ2-3; D is uncertain. V gave up 1 base and J gave up 6 bases, with 8 bases separating them. Germline lookup yields CDR1 LGHNA and CDR2 YNFKEQ. This CDR3 is 13 amino acids long. In DNA form, the CDR3 reads TGTGCCAGCAGCCAAGTTGGGGATGATACGCAGTATTTT. Amino acids: CASSQVGDDTQYF.

At least ten counts were recorded for this clonotype. A junction boundary mismatches the germline segment, possibly from a read error. The chain is built from TRBV7-9 and TRBJ2-3, with 12 bases lining up with TRBD2. CDR3 length: 17 residues. Germline V gives CDR1 SEHNR, CDR2 FQNEAQ (reference sequence). Written as DNA, the CDR3 is TGTGCCAGCAGCCTAGCTAGCGGGGGGGCCTACACAGATACGCAGTATTTT. This codes for CASSLASGGAYTDTQYF.

V is TRBV29-1 and J is TRBJ1-2; TRBD1 is a possible D gene (6 bases). With 1 base removed from V and 0 bases from J, the gap between germline ends came to 6 bases. The CDR3 totals 13 residues. The germline V gene has CDR1 SQVTM and CDR2 ANQGSEA. The CDR3 sequence: CSVEGTANYGYTF. The CDR3 coding sequence is TGCAGCGTTGAAGGGACAGCTAACTATGGCTACACCTTC.

The table lists this clonotype with many counts. The V call is TRBV5-1, the J call TRBJ1-1; D is ambiguous. V gave up 1 base and J gave up 1 base, with 8 bases separating them. This CDR3 has 14 residues. CDR1 and CDR2 (germline): SGHRS, YFSETQ. CDR3 DNA: TGCGCCAGCAGCTTGATTTCCGGGAACACTGAAGCTTTCTTT. It is translated as CASSLISGNTEAFF.

This sequence joins TRBV7-2 and TRBJ2-1; 9 positions match TRBD1. Germline trimming cut 7 bases from V and 8 bases from J; bases unmatched to any gene: 15. Germline CDR1 is SGHTA and CDR2 is FQGNSA. The CDR3 has 16 amino acids. For the CDR3, the DNA is TGTGCCAGCACCGGGGCCGGGACAGGGCCTTGGGATGAGCAGTTCTTC. Its translation: CASTGAGTGPWDEQFF.

At least ten counts were recorded for this clonotype. The chain joins TRBV5-5 to TRBJ1-5, with TRBD1 matching over 8 bases. The CDR3 loop spans 15 amino acids. Germline assignment: CDR1 SGHKS and CDR2 YYEKEE (reference sequence). J gave up 4 bases and V 3 bases, and 6 bases lay outside the gene matches. CDR3 protein: CASSSGGRRNQPQHF. The CDR3 nucleotides read TGTGCCAGCAGCTCAGGGGGCAGGAGGAATCAGCCCCAGCATTTT.

In this sample, this clonotype turned up many times. The V gene is TRBV7-9, the J gene TRBJ2-1, with D possibly being TRBD1 (6 bases). Trimming cost V 5 bases and J 7 bases, with 9 bases left between them. CDR1 is SEHNR and CDR2 is FQNEAQ in the germline V gene (reference sequence). The length of the CDR3 is 12 residues. CDR3 residues: CASSRTDNEQFF. CDR3 in DNA: TGTGCCAGCAGCCGGACAGATAATGAGCAGTTCTTC.

This clonotype was picked up a small number of times. V and J are TRBV10-3 and TRBJ1-3; no clear D gene. V was trimmed by 5 bases and J by 0 bases, leaving 11 bases between them. Per germline, CDR1 ENHRY and CDR2 SYGVKD. The CDR3 sequence is 15 residues long. CDR3 loop: CAISPAGYSGNTIYF. Written as DNA, the CDR3 is TGTGCCATCAGTCCCGCGGGCTACTCTGGAAACACCATATATTTT.

The sample holds many counts of this clonotype. V gene TRBV3-1 combines with J gene TRBJ2-3; no clear D gene. Germline V gene sequence: CDR1 LGHDT, CDR2 YNNKEL (reference sequence). This CDR3 contains 13 residues. V dropped 5 bases and J dropped 5 bases, with 11 bases sitting between them. The CDR3 sequence: CASSFGRVDTQYF. The DNA for the CDR3 is TGTGCCAGCAGCTTCGGAAGGGTAGATACGCAGTATTTT.

Ten or more counts support this clonotype. The rearrangement links TRBV12-3 or TRBV12-4 to TRBJ2-2; 15 nucleotides line up with TRBD2. J was trimmed by 8 bases and V by 7 bases; bases with no gene match: 8. CDR3 length: 16 amino acids. CDR3 bases: TGTGCCAGCATCCAGGGACTAGCGGGGGGCCCAGGGGAGCTGTTTTTT. Amino acid sequence: CASIQGLAGGPGELFF.

The chain joins TRBV18 to TRBJ1-6; 7 bases match TRBD1. The germline V gene encodes CDR1 KGHSH and CDR2 LQKENI. Losses at the gene ends were 4 bases for V and 7 bases for J; bases not matched to a gene: 10. The length of the CDR3 is 16 residues. The CDR3 DNA reads as TGTGCCAGCTCACGGCGAGGGGGACAGTTAAATTCACCCCTCCACTTT. It codes for CASSRRGGQLNSPLHF. The full variable domain, with the rest looked up from reference TRBV18 and TRBJ1-6, is NAGVMQNPRHLVRRRGQEARLRCSPMKGHSHVYWYRQLPEEGLKFMVYLQKENIIDESGMPKERFSAEFPKEGPSILRIQQVVRGDSAAYFCASSRRGGQLNSPLHFGNGTRLTVT.

The chain combines TRBV29-1 with TRBJ2-1, with 7 positions matching TRBD1. Germline V gene sequence: CDR1 SQVTM, CDR2 ANQGSEA. V was clipped by 5 bases and J by 0 bases; unmatched bases: 7. CDR3 length equals 15 residues. The CDR3 region is CSVPQGSSSYNEQFF. The CDR3 DNA reads as TGCAGCGTTCCACAGGGGTCTAGCTCCTACAATGAGCAGTTCTTC.

This clonotype was observed at least ten times. The chain combines TRBV7-3 with TRBJ2-3; D may be TRBD1 (5 bases). Looked up from germline, CDR1 is SGHTA and CDR2 is FQGTGA. Trimming pared 0 bases from V and 6 bases from J, leaving 10 bases between. The CDR3 has 14 amino acids. The CDR3 region is CASSLTGRADTQYF. The DNA for the CDR3 is TGTGCCAGCAGCTTAACGGGCAGGGCGGATACGCAGTATTTT. The entire variable domain, with the rest obtained from reference TRBV7-3 and TRBJ2-3, is as follows: GAGVSQTPSNKVTEKGKYVELRCDPISGHTALYWYRQSLGQGPEFLIYFQGTGAADDSGLPNDRFFAVRPEGSVSTLKIQRTERGDSAVYLCASSLTGRADTQYFGPGTRLTVL.

This clonotype appeared a few times. This chain links TRBV12-3 or TRBV12-4 with TRBJ1-1, with 7 positions matching TRBD1. J was trimmed by 0 bases and V by 4 bases; bases with no gene match: 5. The CDR3 consists of 15 residues. CDR3 DNA: TGTGCCAGCAGTTGGGGACAGCTGATGAACACTGAAGCTTTCTTT. This codes for CASSWGQLMNTEAFF.

This clonotype was detected many times. The rearrangement links TRBV7-8 to TRBJ2-1; perhaps TRBD2 as D (6 bases). This CDR3 region has 14 residues. V dropped 5 bases and J dropped 7 bases, with 15 bases sitting between them. The germline V gene encodes CDR1 SGHVS and CDR2 FQNEAQ. As DNA, the CDR3 is TGTGCCAGCAGCCAAGGAGGGGATCTAAATGAGCAGTTCTTC. This gives the protein CASSQGGDLNEQFF.

This clonotype was counted ten times or more. The V call is TRBV27, the J call TRBJ1-5; D is ambiguous. Germline values: CDR1 MNHEY, CDR2 SMNVEV (reference sequence). The CDR3 loop spans 17 amino acids. V dropped 2 bases and J dropped 3 bases, with 17 bases sitting between them. CDR3 nucleotides: TGTGCCAGCAGTTTAACTGGCCGCACAAAACTCAATCAGCCCCAGCATTTT. This sequence encodes CASSLTGRTKLNQPQHF.

At least ten counts were recorded for this clonotype. The V and J genes are TRBV7-9 and TRBJ2-3; TRBD2 might be the D (6 bases). The V end was cut by 6 bases, the J end by 4 bases, with 11 bases between. The germline CDR1 and CDR2 sequences are SEHNR and FQNEAQ (reference sequence). The CDR3 has 13 amino acids. CDR3 region: CASRRGGADTQYF. The CDR3 nucleotides are TGTGCCAGCAGGCGGGGCGGTGCAGATACGCAGTATTTT.

This clonotype was recorded a few times. The J gene is TRBJ1-1, the V gene TRBV20-1; 7 bases match TRBD1. The V segment lost 3 bases and the J segment 4 bases; nucleotides outside the gene matches: 5. Germline CDR1 reads DFQATT; CDR2 reads SNEGSKA (reference sequence). The CDR3 spans 13 residues. This CDR3 reads CSASLDRATEAFF. CDR3 in DNA: TGCAGTGCTAGCCTCGACAGGGCCACTGAAGCTTTCTTT.

This clonotype was counted a few times. DNA of the CDR3: TGCAGTGCTAGAGATCGGGGGGGGGTCTACAATGAGCAGTTCTTC. Encoded protein: CSARDRGGVYNEQFF. J is TRBJ2-1 and V is TRBV20-1; 8 bases are a match to TRBD2. The CDR3 sequence is 15 residues long. CDR1 is DFQATT and CDR2 is SNEGSKA in the germline V gene (reference sequence). V lost 0 bases, J lost 3 bases, and 4 bases stayed unmatched.

Many counts were recorded for this clonotype. The gene calls are TRBV5-6 and TRBJ2-7, with D perhaps matching TRBD1 or TRBD2 (5 bases each). Germline loops: CDR1 SGHDT, CDR2 YYEEEE. The CDR3 sequence is 15 residues long. V dropped 3 bases and J dropped 3 bases, with 16 bases sitting between them. Here the CDR3 reads CASSSGPGPRYEQYV. The CDR3 DNA follows: TGTGCCAGCAGCTCCGGACCGGGACCCCGCTACGAGCAGTACGTC.

The sample holds many counts of this clonotype. The chain joins TRBV7-2 to TRBJ1-6, with TRBD1 matching 7 bases. The ends lost 0 bases at V and 18 bases at J; junction bases unmatched: 5. The CDR3 spans 12 residues. Germline V gives CDR1 SGHTA, CDR2 FQGNSA. DNA of the CDR3: TGTGCCAGCAGCTTAGCGGCGGGACAGCCCCACTTT. Translating gives CASSLAAGQPHF.

This clonotype has at least ten counts. The J gene is TRBJ2-3, the V gene TRBV20-1, with 7 bases matching TRBD2. Per the germline V gene, CDR1 is DFQATT and CDR2 is SNEGSKA (reference sequence). The V gene end was trimmed by 6 bases and the J gene end by 1 base; junction bases not matched to a gene: 7. The CDR3 is 14 residues long. The CDR3: CSARTSVGTDTQYF. The CDR3, as DNA: TGCAGTGCCCGAACTAGCGTGGGCACAGATACGCAGTATTTT.

This clonotype was seen ten or more times. V is TRBV20-1 and J is TRBJ1-2, with D hard to call. Germline CDR1 DFQATT, CDR2 SNEGSKA (reference sequence). The CDR3 consists of 15 residues. V was pared by 0 bases and J by 4 bases, with 15 bases between. CDR3 DNA: TGCAGTGCTAGAGATCCCGGGGAGGGCTTCTATGGCTACACCTTC. It encodes CSARDPGEGFYGYTF.

There are many counts of this clonotype. V usage is TRBV24-1 and J usage is TRBJ1-4; D remains unclear. The V and J ends lost 2 bases and 4 bases respectively, with 7 bases between them. Germline CDR1 and CDR2: KGHDR and SFDVKD. This CDR3 comprises 14 residues. The CDR3 DNA is TGTGCCACCAGTGATTCTAGGCTTAATGAAAAACTGTTTTTT. Amino acid sequence: CATSDSRLNEKLFF.